These T cell receptor beta chains were read from a single sample in a study of blood T cell dynamics during melanoma immunotherapy. Sequencing used immunoSEQ multiplex PCR; TCRdb keeps in-frame clones, though not all of them. Here the sample spans over 10,000 clones, roughly 89% being singletons. Source: effector memory CD8+ T cells from blood, taken from a patient treated with checkpoint blockade. The receptors were gathered from a human donor with melanoma. Both conserved end residues are part of each CDR3. Each record gives: D gene, J gene, V gene, clone size, CDR3 protein, CDR3 DNA. A D gene is named only where the DNA matches it firmly. Not every row has a clone size; where given, it reads once, few, many or a size class.

D: .; J: TRBJ2-4; V: TRBV6-5; size: .; CDR3: CASNLAGAGIQYF; DNA: TGTGCCAGCAACCTTGCGGGGGCAGGAATTCAGTACTTC
D: TRBD1; J: TRBJ2-7; V: TRBV10-1; size: .; CDR3: CASSQTGEYEQYF; DNA: TGCGCCAGCAGCCAGACAGGGGAATACGAGCAGTACTTC
D: .; J: TRBJ1-3; V: TRBV28; size: .; CDR3: CASSTPRSANQGGNTIYF; DNA: TGTGCCAGCAGTACACCCCGGTCGGCGAACCAAGGGGGAAACACCATATATTTT
D: .; J: TRBJ2-1; V: TRBV19; size: .; CDR3: CASSIFGQGSYNEQFF; DNA: TGTGCCAGTAGTATATTCGGTCAGGGCTCCTACAATGAGCAGTTCTTC
D: TRBD2; J: TRBJ2-1; V: TRBV29-1; size: .; CDR3: CSVPSGSSYNEQFF; DNA: TGCAGCGTCCCTAGCGGATCCTCCTACAATGAGCAGTTCTTC
D: TRBD1; J: TRBJ2-7; V: TRBV5-6; size: .; CDR3: CASSWGTVSYEQYF; DNA: TGTGCCAGCAGCTGGGGGACAGTCTCCTACGAGCAGTACTTC
D: .; J: TRBJ1-1; V: TRBV27; size: .; CDR3: CASSLGAATEAFF; DNA: TGTGCCAGCAGTTTAGGGGCAGCCACTGAAGCTTTCTTT
D: .; J: TRBJ2-2; V: TRBV4-3; size: once; CDR3: CASSQGGADTGELFF; DNA: TGCGCCAGCAGCCAAGGAGGGGCGGACACCGGGGAGCTGTTTTTT
D: .; J: TRBJ1-2; V: TRBV6-5; size: .; CDR3: CASSYSHNRDYTF; DNA: TGTGCCAGCAGTTACTCCCATAACAGGGACTACACCTTC
D: .; J: TRBJ2-2; V: TRBV5-4; size: .; CDR3: CASSSGTLNTGELFF; DNA: TGTGCCAGCAGCTCCGGGACTTTGAACACCGGGGAGCTGTTTTTT
D: .; J: TRBJ2-3; V: TRBV29-1; size: .; CDR3: CSVEGSASQLPDTQYF; DNA: TGCAGCGTTGAAGGGAGTGCCTCCCAATTACCAGATACGCAGTATTTT
D: TRBD1; J: TRBJ2-1; V: TRBV7-8; size: .; CDR3: CASSLAGQINYNEQFF; DNA: TGTGCCAGCAGCTTAGCGGGACAGATAAACTACAATGAGCAGTTCTTC
D: .; J: TRBJ2-3; V: TRBV6-6; size: .; CDR3: CASSYYSGTDTQYF; DNA: TGTGCCAGCAGTTACTACTCTGGAACAGATACGCAGTATTTT
D: .; J: TRBJ2-7; V: TRBV7-9; size: .; CDR3: CASSLEVLVPEQYF; DNA: TGTGCCAGCAGCTTAGAAGTCCTGGTCCCCGAGCAGTACTTC
D: .; J: TRBJ2-5; V: TRBV9; size: .; CDR3: CASSATSTEETQYF; DNA: TGTGCCAGCAGCGCGACCAGTACAGAGGAGACCCAGTACTTC
D: TRBD2; J: TRBJ2-1; V: TRBV29-1; size: .; CDR3: CSVPTSGRQFF; DNA: TGCAGCGTCCCGACTAGCGGGAGGCAGTTCTTC
D: .; J: TRBJ1-1; V: TRBV11-2; size: .; CDR3: CASSSVGTEAFF; DNA: TGTGCCAGCAGCTCAGTCGGCACTGAAGCTTTCTTT
D: .; J: TRBJ2-1; V: TRBV19; size: .; CDR3: CASSILYNEQFF; DNA: TGTGCCAGTAGTATCCTTTACAATGAGCAGTTCTTC
D: .; J: TRBJ2-7; V: TRBV4-3; size: .; CDR3: CASSQDGLGGYEQYF; DNA: TGCGCCAGCAGCCAAGATGGACTAGGGGGCTACGAGCAGTACTTC
D: .; J: TRBJ2-7; V: TRBV28; size: .; CDR3: CASSLVDSSYEQYF; DNA: TGTGCCAGCAGTTTAGTGGACAGTTCCTACGAGCAGTACTTC
D: .; J: TRBJ1-3; V: TRBV5-4; size: once; CDR3: CASSLARKYSGNTIYF; DNA: TGTGCCAGCAGCTTGGCCAGGAAGTACTCTGGAAACACCATATATTTT
D: .; J: TRBJ1-2; V: TRBV29-1; size: .; CDR3: CSVVGGRTFGYTF; DNA: TGCAGCGTTGTGGGCGGACGTACTTTTGGCTACACCTTC
D: .; J: TRBJ1-1; V: TRBV11-2; size: .; CDR3: CASSSRRTNTEAFF; DNA: TGTGCCAGCAGCTCTAGACGCACTAACACTGAAGCTTTCTTT
D: TRBD2; J: TRBJ2-1; V: TRBV11-2; size: once; CDR3: CASSLGPSGRARYHEQFF; DNA: TGTGCCAGCAGCTTAGGTCCTAGCGGGAGGGCTCGGTACCATGAGCAGTTCTTC
D: .; J: TRBJ2-5; V: TRBV6-5; size: once; CDR3: CASSGEIQETQYF; DNA: TGTGCCAGCTCCGGGGAGATCCAAGAGACCCAGTACTTC
D: TRBD1; J: TRBJ1-2; V: TRBV7-6; size: .; CDR3: CASSPGGVYGYTF; DNA: TGTGCCAGCAGCCCAGGGGGCGTCTATGGCTACACCTTC
D: .; J: TRBJ2-1; V: TRBV18; size: .; CDR3: CASSPPVAGQNEQFF; DNA: TGTGCCAGCTCACCACCGGTGGCAGGGCAAAATGAGCAGTTCTTC
D: TRBD1; J: TRBJ1-5; V: TRBV27; size: .; CDR3: CASSLTGGINQPQHF; DNA: TGTGCCAGCAGTTTGACAGGGGGCATCAATCAGCCCCAGCATTTT
D: .; J: TRBJ2-1; V: TRBV27; size: .; CDR3: CASSSLARWNEQFF; DNA: TGTGCCAGCAGTTCACTAGCAAGGTGGAATGAGCAGTTCTTC
D: .; J: TRBJ1-1; V: TRBV7-9; size: .; CDR3: CASSRQRTEAFF; DNA: TGTGCCAGCAGCCGACAGCGGACTGAAGCTTTCTTT
D: .; J: TRBJ1-2; V: TRBV4-1; size: .; CDR3: CASSQEGTPGGYTF; DNA: TGCGCCAGCAGCCAAGAAGGAACTCCGGGGGGCTACACCTTC
D: .; J: TRBJ1-2; V: TRBV19; size: .; CDR3: CASSITGSLGYGYTF; DNA: TGTGCCAGTAGTATAACGGGATCCCTGGGGTATGGCTACACCTTC
D: TRBD1; J: TRBJ2-7; V: TRBV27; size: .; CDR3: CASSSGTAFPYEQYF; DNA: TGTGCCAGCAGCTCCGGGACAGCGTTCCCCTACGAGCAGTACTTC
D: TRBD1; J: TRBJ1-1; V: TRBV5-5; size: .; CDR3: CASSPGGTGRRSEAFF; DNA: TGTGCCAGCAGCCCCGGTGGGACAGGGAGGAGATCTGAAGCTTTCTTT
D: TRBD2; J: TRBJ2-7; V: TRBV19; size: .; CDR3: CASSVGLAAYEQYF; DNA: TGTGCCAGTAGTGTGGGACTAGCGGCCTACGAGCAGTACTTC
D: .; J: TRBJ1-1; V: TRBV6-5; size: .; CDR3: CASSYYLNTEAFF; DNA: TGTGCCAGCAGTTACTACCTGAACACTGAAGCTTTCTTT